This TCR beta chain was retrieved from a study of blood T cell repertoires in COVID-19. Background on the study: COVID-19 samples, acute and convalescent, were from the United States, Italy and Spain.

The CDR3 is made up of 15 amino acids. Source study methods: Reference gene primer amplification yielded estimated nucleated cell counts. Produced via immunoSEQ multiplex PCR; TCRdb's table is partial and in-frame only. V, J and clone size were drawn from that table, and D and trimming were deduced from the DNA. This table has under 100,000 clones, roughly four fifths appearing once. J is TRBJ1-2 and V is TRBV12-2; the tabulated D call, TRBD1, remains unverified against the DNA. TRBV12-2 represents a pseudogene. Source material: peripheral blood. The clonotype originates from a man aged 55 to 70 with acute or convalescent COVID-19. CDR3 amino acids: CASRFNQRGREGYTF. The CDR3 DNA reads TGTGCAAGTCGCTTCAACCAAAGGGGGCGCGAGGGCTACACCTTC.